Shown below are 13 T cell receptor beta chains from a single sample sequenced in a study of T cell repertoires in cytomegalovirus infection. TCRdb re-called the reads with MiXCR, one entry per CDR3 protein. In the table there are 350,000 to 550,000 distinct CDR3 sequences, roughly 30% of which are singletons. The sequenced material came from PBMCs. The receptor source for this set is a human donor in good health (CMV status not recorded). Some clones in this sample may be carry-over from other donors' samples.

This clonotype occurred once. DNA for the CDR3: TGTGCCAGCCAGGGGGGGGCCTACAATGAGCAGTTCTTC. This codes for CASQGGAYNEQFF. The chain joins TRBV27 to TRBJ2-1; the D call may be TRBD1 or TRBD2 (7 bases each). Germline loops: CDR1 MNHEY, CDR2 SMNVEV (reference sequence). V shed 8 bases and J shed 2 bases, with 10 bases lying between them. This CDR3 comprises 13 residues.

The chain employs TRBV2 and TRBJ1-5; D unresolved. The V end was cut by 1 base, the J end by 5 bases, with 6 bases between. From germline, CDR1 is SNHLY and CDR2 FYNNEI. The CDR3 contains 13 residues. The CDR3 bases are TGTGCCAGCAGTGAAGGTTGGGATCAGCCCCAGCATTTT. Translating gives CASSEGWDQPQHF.

This clonotype was counted between two and nine times. DNA of the CDR3: TGTGCCAGCAGTATGGGCGCCTACTCCTATCAGCCCCAGCATTTT. It codes for CASSMGAYSYQPQHF. The rearrangement joins TRBV27 to TRBJ1-5, with D unclear. V was pared by 5 bases and J by 5 bases, with 16 bases between. Germline V CDR1 and CDR2: MNHEY, SMNVEV (reference sequence). This CDR3 has 15 amino acids.

This clonotype was observed many times. The V call is TRBV7-9, the J call TRBJ1-2; D unresolved. The germline CDR1 and CDR2 sequences are SEHNR and FQNEAQ (reference sequence). The V and J ends lost 1 base and 2 bases respectively, with 11 bases between them. The CDR3 has 15 residues. The CDR3 nucleotides are TGTGCCAGCAGCTTAGAGGAGGCGGGCAACTATGGCTACACCTTC. It is translated as CASSLEEAGNYGYTF. Together with reference TRBV7-9 and TRBJ1-2, the CDR3 gives the full variable domain: DTGVSQNPRHKITKRGQNVTFRCDPISEHNRLYWYRQTLGQGPEFLTYFQNEAQLEKSRLLSDRFSAERPKGSFSTLEIQRTEQGDSAMYLCASSLEEAGNYGYTFGSGTRLTVV.

In DNA form, the CDR3 reads TGTGCCAGCTCACCAGGTCGACAGTCTTCTGGAAACACCATATATTTT. The encoded protein is CASSPGRQSSGNTIYF. This chain uses TRBV18 with TRBJ1-3; weak D call: TRBD1 (5 bases). Trimming shortened V by 2 bases and J by 1 base, and 12 bases separated the two germline ends. Germline values: CDR1 KGHSH, CDR2 LQKENI. CDR3 length: 16 amino acids.

This rearrangement joins TRBV7-3 to TRBJ2-1, with 12 bases that match TRBD2. Losses at the gene ends were 0 bases for V and 7 bases for J; bases not matched to a gene: 7. The germline gives CDR1 SGHTA, CDR2 FQGTGA. The CDR3 consists of 17 residues. The CDR3 sequence is CASSLTVGLAGMNEQFF. The CDR3 nucleotides read TGTGCCAGCAGCTTAACAGTTGGACTAGCGGGGATGAATGAGCAGTTCTTC.

The CDR3 nucleotides read TGCAGTGCTAGACACCGGGACAGGGCCTACGAGCAGTACTTC. Translation gives CSARHRDRAYEQYF. The genes are TRBV20-1 and TRBJ2-7; 9 bases fit TRBD1. The germline gives CDR1 DFQATT, CDR2 SNEGSKA (reference sequence). V trimming: 2 bases; J trimming: 2 bases; junction bases outside the gene matches: 4. The CDR3 runs to 14 residues.

This clonotype was counted a few times. J is TRBJ2-7 and V is TRBV11-1; perhaps TRBD1 as D (6 bases). The length of the CDR3 is 13 residues. V dropped 6 bases and J dropped 6 bases, with 15 bases sitting between them. The germline CDR1 and CDR2 sequences are SGHAT and FQDESV (reference sequence). The CDR3: CASRPRVGAEQYF. CDR3 sequence (DNA): TGTGCCAGCAGGCCCCGTGTGGGGGCCGAGCAGTACTTC.

CDR3 sequence reads: CASIVLAGVNNEQFF. As DNA, the CDR3 is TGTGCCAGCATCGTACTAGCGGGGGTTAACAATGAGCAGTTCTTC. This rearrangement joins TRBV7-3 to TRBJ2-1, with 11 bases that match TRBD2. CDR3 length: 15 amino acids. Germline V CDR1 and CDR2: SGHTA, FQGTGA. Trimming at V came to 7 bases and at J to 5 bases, leaving 7 bases not matched to a gene.

The chain combines TRBV6-2 or TRBV6-3 with TRBJ2-3; D is perhaps TRBD1 (6 bases). Trimming left V 6 bases short and J 7 bases short, with 8 bases between. This CDR3 has 11 residues. Germline values: CDR1 MNHEY, CDR2 SVGEGT. CDR3 sequence (DNA): TGTGCCAGCAGCCAGGGGTATACGCAGTATTTT. It is translated as CASSQGYTQYF.

This clonotype occurred a few times. The rearrangement uses TRBV28 and TRBJ2-7; D not certain. Per germline, CDR1 MDHEN and CDR2 SYDVKM. CDR3 length equals 15 residues. Deletions cut 3 bases from V and 1 base from J, with 13 bases between. Here the CDR3 reads CASSFSRKGSYEQYF. CDR3 in DNA: TGTGCCAGCAGTTTTTCCAGGAAGGGATCCTACGAGCAGTACTTC. The entire variable domain, with the rest obtained from reference TRBV28 and TRBJ2-7, is as follows: DVKVTQSSRYLVKRTGEKVFLECVQDMDHENMFWYRQDPGLGLRLIYFSYDVKMKEKGDIPEGYSVSREKKERFSLILESASTNQTSMYLCASSFSRKGSYEQYFGPGTRLTVT.

The V and J genes are TRBV20-1 and TRBJ1-2, with 11 nucleotides matching TRBD1. The CDR3 covers 14 residues. The V and J ends lost 7 bases and 4 bases, in that order; junction bases with no gene match: 8. Germline V gene sequence: CDR1 DFQATT, CDR2 SNEGSKA (reference sequence). The CDR3 region has the DNA TGCAGTGGCCTCTTGGACAGGGGGCTCTATGGCTACACCTTC. Translation gives CSGLLDRGLYGYTF.

The V call is TRBV12-3 or TRBV12-4, the J call TRBJ2-7; D ambiguous. With 2 bases removed from V and 5 bases from J, the gap between germline ends came to 7 bases. This CDR3 has 12 amino acids. The CDR3 DNA sequence: TGTGCCAGCAGTTTATCGGAGCACGAGCAGTACTTC. It is translated as CASSLSEHEQYF.